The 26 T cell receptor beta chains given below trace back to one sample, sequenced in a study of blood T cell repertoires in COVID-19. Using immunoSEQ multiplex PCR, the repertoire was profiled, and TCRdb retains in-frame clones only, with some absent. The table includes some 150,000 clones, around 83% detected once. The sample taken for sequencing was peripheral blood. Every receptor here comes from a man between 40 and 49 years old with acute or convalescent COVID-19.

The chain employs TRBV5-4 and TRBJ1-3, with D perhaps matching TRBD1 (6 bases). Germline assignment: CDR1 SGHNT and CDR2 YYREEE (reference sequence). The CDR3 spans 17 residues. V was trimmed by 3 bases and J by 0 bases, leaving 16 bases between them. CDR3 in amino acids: CASSSNGQILSGNTIYF. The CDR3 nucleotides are TGTGCCAGCAGCTCCAACGGACAGATTCTCTCTGGAAACACCATATATTTT.

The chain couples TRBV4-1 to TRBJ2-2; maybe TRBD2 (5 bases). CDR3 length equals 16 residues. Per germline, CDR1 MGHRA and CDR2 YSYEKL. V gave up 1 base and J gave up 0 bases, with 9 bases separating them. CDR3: CASSQAGLSNTGELFF. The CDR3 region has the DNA TGCGCCAGCAGCCAAGCCGGACTTTCGAACACCGGGGAGCTGTTTTTT.

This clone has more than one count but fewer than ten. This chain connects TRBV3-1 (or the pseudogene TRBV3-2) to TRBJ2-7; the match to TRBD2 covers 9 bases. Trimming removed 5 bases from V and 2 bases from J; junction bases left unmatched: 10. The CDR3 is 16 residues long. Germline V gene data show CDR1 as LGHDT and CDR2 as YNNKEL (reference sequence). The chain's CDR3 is CASSCEQRGDPYEQYF. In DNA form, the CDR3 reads TGTGCCAGCAGCTGCGAACAGCGGGGGGACCCCTACGAGCAGTACTTC.

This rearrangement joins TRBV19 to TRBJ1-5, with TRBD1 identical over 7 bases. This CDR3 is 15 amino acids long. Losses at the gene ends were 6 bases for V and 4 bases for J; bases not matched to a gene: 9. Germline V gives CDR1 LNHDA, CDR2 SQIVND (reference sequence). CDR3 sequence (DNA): TGTGCCAGTAGCGACTTCGACAGGGTAAATCAGCCCCAGCATTTT. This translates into CASSDFDRVNQPQHF.

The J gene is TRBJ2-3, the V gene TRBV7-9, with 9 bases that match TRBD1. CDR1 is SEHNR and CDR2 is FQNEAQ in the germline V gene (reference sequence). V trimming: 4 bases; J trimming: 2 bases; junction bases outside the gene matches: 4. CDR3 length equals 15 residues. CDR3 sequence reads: CASSYTGGPTDTQYF. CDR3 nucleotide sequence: TGTGCCAGCAGCTACACAGGGGGCCCCACAGATACGCAGTATTTT.

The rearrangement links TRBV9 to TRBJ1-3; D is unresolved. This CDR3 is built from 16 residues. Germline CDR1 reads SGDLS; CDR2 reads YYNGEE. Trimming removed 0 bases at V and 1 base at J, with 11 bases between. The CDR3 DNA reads TGTGCCAGCAGCGTAGAACAGACTAATTCTGGAAACACCATATATTTT. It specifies CASSVEQTNSGNTIYF.

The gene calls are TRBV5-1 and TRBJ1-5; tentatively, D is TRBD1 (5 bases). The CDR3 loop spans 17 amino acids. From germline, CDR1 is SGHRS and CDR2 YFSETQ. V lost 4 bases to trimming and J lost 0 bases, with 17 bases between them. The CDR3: CASSRGGVEYSNQPQHF. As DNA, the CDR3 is TGCGCCAGCAGCCGGGGGGGTGTCGAATATAGCAATCAGCCCCAGCATTTT.

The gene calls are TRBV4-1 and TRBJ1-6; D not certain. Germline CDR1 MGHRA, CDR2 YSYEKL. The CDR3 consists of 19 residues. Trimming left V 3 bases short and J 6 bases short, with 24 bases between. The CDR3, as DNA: TGCGCCAGCAGCCATGAAACGAGGGTGCGAGTTCTCCTTAATTCACCCCTCCACTTT. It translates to CASSHETRVRVLLNSPLHF.

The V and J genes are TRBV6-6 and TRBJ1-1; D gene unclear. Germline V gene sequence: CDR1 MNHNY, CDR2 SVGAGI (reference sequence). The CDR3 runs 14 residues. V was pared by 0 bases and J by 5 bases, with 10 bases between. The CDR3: CASSYSGRGTEAFF. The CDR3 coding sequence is TGTGCCAGCAGTTACTCAGGTCGAGGGACTGAAGCTTTCTTT.

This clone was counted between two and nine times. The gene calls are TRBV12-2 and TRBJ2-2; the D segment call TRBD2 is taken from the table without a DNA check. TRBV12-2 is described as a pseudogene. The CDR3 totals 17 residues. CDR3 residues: CASRLSELPPRTGELFF. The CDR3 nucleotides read TGTGCAAGTCGCTTAAGCGAGCTACCCCCCCGAACCGGGGAGCTGTTTTTT.

The CDR3 region is CASRRQGYTEAFF. CDR3 coding DNA: TGTGCCAGCAGACGACAGGGTTACACTGAAGCTTTCTTT. V and J are TRBV6-5 and TRBJ1-1; TRBD1 agrees at 7 bases. Germline values: CDR1 MNHEY, CDR2 SVGAGI. This CDR3 contains 13 residues. V shed 6 bases and J 3 bases; nucleotides not matched to a gene: 4.

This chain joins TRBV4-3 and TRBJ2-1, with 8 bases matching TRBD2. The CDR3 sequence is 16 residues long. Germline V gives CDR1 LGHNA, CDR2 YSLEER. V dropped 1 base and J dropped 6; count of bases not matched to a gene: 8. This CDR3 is CASSQAVGLGGNEQFF. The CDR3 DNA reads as TGCGCCAGCAGCCAAGCCGTGGGACTAGGTGGCAATGAGCAGTTCTTC.

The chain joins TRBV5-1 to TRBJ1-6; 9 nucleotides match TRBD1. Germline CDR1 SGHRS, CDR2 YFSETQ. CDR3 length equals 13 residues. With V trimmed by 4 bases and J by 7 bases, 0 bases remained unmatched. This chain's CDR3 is CASSTGGNSPLHF. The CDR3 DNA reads TGCGCCAGCAGCACAGGGGGCAATTCACCCCTCCACTTT.

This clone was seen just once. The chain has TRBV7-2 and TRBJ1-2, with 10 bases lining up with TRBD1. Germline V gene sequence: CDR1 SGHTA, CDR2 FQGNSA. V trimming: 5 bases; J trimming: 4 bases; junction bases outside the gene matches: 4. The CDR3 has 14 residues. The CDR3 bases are TGTGCCAGCAGCCCGGACAGGGGGAGCTATGGCTACACCTTC. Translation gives CASSPDRGSYGYTF. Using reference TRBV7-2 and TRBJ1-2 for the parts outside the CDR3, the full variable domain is GAGVSQSPSNKVTEKGKDVELRCDPISGHTALYWYRQSLGQGLEFLIYFQGNSAPDKSGLPSDRFSAERTGGSVSTLTIQRTQQEDSAVYLCASSPDRGSYGYTFGSGTRLTVV.

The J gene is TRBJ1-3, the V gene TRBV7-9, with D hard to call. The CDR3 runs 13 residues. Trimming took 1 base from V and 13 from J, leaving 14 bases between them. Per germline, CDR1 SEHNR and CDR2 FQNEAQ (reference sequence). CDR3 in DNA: TGTGCCAGCAGCTTAGGGCATCCGAGCAGGATATATTTT. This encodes CASSLGHPSRIYF.

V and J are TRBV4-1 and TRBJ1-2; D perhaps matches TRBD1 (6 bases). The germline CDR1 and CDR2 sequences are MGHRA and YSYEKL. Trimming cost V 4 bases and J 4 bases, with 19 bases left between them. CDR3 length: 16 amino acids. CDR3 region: CASSRLSTGLPYGYTF. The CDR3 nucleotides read TGCGCCAGCAGCCGTCTATCAACAGGGTTACCCTATGGCTACACCTTC.

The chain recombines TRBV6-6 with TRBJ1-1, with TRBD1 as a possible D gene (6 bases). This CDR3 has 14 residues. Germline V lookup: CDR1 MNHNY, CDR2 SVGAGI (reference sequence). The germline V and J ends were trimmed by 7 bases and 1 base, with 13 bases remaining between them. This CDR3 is CASNRQGRNTEAFF. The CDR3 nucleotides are TGTGCCAGCAATCGTCAGGGGCGGAACACTGAAGCTTTCTTT.

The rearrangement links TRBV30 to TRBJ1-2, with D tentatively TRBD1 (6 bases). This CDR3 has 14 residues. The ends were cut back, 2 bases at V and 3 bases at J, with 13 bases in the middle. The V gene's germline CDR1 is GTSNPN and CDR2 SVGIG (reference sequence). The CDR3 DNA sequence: TGTGCCTGGAGTAAGGGGGGGCCTCACTATGGCTACACCTTC. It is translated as CAWSKGGPHYGYTF.

The CDR3 here is CASSYSRERETGELFF. In DNA form, the CDR3 reads TGTGCCAGCAGTTACTCGAGGGAAAGGGAAACCGGGGAGCTGTTTTTT. The V and J genes are TRBV6-6 and TRBJ2-2; a weak D match, TRBD2 (5 bases). V was shortened by 0 bases and J by 5 bases, with 13 bases between the two germline ends. Germline V CDR1 and CDR2: MNHNY, SVGAGI (reference sequence). This CDR3 contains 16 residues.

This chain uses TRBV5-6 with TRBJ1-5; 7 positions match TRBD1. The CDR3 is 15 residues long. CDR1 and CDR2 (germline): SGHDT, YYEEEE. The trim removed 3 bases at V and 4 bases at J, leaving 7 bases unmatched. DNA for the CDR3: TGTGCCAGCAGCTCTGCAGGGGGTAGAAATCAGCCCCAGCATTTT. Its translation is CASSSAGGRNQPQHF.

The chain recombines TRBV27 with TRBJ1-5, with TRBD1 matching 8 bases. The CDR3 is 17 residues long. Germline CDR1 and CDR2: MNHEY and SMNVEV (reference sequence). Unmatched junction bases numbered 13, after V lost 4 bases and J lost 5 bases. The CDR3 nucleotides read TGTGCCAGCAGTTCATTTTCGGTGAGACAGGGGTATCAGCCCCAGCATTTT. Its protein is CASSSFSVRQGYQPQHF.

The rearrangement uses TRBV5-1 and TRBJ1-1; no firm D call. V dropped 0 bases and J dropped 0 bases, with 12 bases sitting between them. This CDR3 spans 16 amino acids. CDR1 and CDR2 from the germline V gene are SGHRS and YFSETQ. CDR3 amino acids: CASSLDFVYMNTEAFF. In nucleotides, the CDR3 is TGCGCCAGCAGCTTGGATTTTGTTTACATGAACACTGAAGCTTTCTTT.

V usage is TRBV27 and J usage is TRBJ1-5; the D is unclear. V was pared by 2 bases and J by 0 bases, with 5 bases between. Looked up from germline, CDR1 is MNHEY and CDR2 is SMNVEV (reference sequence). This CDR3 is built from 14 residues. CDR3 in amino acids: CASSLADSNQPQHF. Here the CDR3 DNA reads TGTGCCAGCAGTTTAGCGGATAGCAATCAGCCCCAGCATTTT.

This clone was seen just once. The CDR3 nucleotides are TGCGCCAGCAGCCCGACCAGCTGGACACCGACTGGAAACACCATATATTTT. Translating it yields CASSPTSWTPTGNTIYF. The chain uses TRBV5-1 and TRBJ1-3, with D perhaps matching TRBD1 (5 bases). Germline lookup yields CDR1 SGHRS and CDR2 YFSETQ. V was cut by 4 bases and J by 2 bases, with 19 bases left in between. This CDR3 region has 17 residues.

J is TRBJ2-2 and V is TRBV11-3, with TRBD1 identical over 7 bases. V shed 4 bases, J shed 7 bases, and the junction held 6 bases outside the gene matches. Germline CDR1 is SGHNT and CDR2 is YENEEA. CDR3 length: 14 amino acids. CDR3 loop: CASSSNRGHGELFF. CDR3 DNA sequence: TGTGCCAGCAGCTCGAACAGGGGACACGGGGAGCTGTTTTTT.

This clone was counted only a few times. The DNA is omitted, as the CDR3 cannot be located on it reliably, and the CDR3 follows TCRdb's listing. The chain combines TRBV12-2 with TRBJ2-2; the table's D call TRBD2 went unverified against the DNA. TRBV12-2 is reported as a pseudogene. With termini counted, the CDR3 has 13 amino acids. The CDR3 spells CASWGEGAGELFF.